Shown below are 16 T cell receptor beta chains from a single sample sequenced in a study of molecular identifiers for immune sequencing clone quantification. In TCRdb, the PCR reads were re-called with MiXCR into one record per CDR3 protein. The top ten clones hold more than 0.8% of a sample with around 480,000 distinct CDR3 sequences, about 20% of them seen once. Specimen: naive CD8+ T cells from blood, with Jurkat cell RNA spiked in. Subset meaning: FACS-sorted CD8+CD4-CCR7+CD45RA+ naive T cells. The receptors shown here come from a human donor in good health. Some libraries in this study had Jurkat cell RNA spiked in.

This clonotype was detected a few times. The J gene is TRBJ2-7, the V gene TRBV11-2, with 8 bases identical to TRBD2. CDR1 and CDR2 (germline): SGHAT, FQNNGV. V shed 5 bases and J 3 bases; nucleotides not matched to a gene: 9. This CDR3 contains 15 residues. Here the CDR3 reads CASSPRGGQIYEQYF. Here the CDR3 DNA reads TGTGCCAGCAGCCCCCGGGGGGGCCAGATCTACGAGCAGTACTTC.

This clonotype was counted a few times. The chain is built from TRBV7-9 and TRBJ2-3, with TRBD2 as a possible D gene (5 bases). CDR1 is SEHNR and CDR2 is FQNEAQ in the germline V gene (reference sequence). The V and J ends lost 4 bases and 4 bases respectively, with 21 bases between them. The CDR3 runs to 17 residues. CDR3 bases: TGTGCCAGCAGCTATCCTTCTCTCGGGGTACACCCAGATACGCAGTATTTT. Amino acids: CASSYPSLGVHPDTQYF.

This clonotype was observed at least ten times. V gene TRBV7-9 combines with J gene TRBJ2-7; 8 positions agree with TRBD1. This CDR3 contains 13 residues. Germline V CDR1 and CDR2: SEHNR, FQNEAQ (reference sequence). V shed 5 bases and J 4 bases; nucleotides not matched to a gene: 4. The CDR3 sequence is CASSGWTGYEQYF. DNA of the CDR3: TGTGCCAGCAGCGGATGGACAGGGTACGAGCAGTACTTC.

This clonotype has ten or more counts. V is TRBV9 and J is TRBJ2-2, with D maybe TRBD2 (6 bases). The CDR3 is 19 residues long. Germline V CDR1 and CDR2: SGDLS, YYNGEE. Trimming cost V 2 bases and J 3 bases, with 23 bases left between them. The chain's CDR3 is CASSVNLWEETLDTGELFF. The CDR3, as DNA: TGTGCCAGCAGCGTCAACCTCTGGGAGGAAACACTGGACACCGGGGAGCTGTTTTTT.

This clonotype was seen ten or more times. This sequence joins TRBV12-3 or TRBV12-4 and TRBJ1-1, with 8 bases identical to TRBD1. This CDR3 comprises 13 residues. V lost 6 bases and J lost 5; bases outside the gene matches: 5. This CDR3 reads CASRTGVTTEAFF. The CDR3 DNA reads TGTGCCAGCAGGACAGGGGTTACGACTGAAGCTTTCTTT.

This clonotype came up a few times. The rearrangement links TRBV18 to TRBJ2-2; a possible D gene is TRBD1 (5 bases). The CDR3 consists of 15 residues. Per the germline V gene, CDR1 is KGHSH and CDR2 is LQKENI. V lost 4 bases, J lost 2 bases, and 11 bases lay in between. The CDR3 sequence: CASSLETVNTGELFF. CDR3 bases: TGTGCCAGCTCACTCGAGACAGTCAACACCGGGGAGCTGTTTTTT.

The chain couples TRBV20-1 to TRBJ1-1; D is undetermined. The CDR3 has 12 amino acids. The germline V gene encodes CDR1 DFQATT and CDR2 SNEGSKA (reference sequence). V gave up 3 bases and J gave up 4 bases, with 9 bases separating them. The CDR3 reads CSASDIGTEAFF. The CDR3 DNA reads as TGCAGTGCTAGCGACATTGGCACTGAAGCTTTCTTT.

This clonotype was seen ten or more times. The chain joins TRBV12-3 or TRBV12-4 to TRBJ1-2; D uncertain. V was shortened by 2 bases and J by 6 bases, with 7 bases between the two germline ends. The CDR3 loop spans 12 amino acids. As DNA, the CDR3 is TGTGCCAGCAGTTTAAGGGCAGATGGCTACACCTTC. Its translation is CASSLRADGYTF.

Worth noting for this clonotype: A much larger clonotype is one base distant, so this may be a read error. The CDR3 coding sequence is TGTGCCAGCAGCCAAGTTTCCCTTGAAGCTTTCTTT. This gives the protein CASSQVSLEAFF. This rearrangement joins TRBV7-9 to TRBJ1-1, with D unresolved. The CDR3 covers 12 residues. Germline V gene sequence: CDR1 SEHNR, CDR2 FQNEAQ (reference sequence). V shed 5 bases and J shed 7 bases, with 11 bases lying between them.

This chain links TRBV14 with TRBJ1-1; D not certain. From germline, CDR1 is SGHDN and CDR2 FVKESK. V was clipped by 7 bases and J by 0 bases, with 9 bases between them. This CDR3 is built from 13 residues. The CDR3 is CASNLHVNTEAFF. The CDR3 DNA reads TGTGCCAGCAACTTACATGTGAACACTGAAGCTTTCTTT. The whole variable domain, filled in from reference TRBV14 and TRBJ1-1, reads EAGVTQFPSHSVIEKGQTVTLRCDPISGHDNLYWYRRVMGKEIKFLLHFVKESKQDESGMPNNRFLAERTGGTYSTLKVQPAELEDSGVYFCASNLHVNTEAFFGQGTRLTVV.

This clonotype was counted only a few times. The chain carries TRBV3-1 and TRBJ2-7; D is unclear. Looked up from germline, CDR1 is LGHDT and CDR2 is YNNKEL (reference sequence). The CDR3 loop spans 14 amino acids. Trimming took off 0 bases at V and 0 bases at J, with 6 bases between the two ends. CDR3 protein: CASSQEKYSYEQYF. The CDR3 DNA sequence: TGTGCCAGCAGCCAAGAGAAGTACTCCTACGAGCAGTACTTC.

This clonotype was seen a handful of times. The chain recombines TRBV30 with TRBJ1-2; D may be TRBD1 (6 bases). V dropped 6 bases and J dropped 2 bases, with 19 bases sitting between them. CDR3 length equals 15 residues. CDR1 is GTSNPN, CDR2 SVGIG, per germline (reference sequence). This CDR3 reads CACTFVWTANYGYTF. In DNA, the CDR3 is TGTGCCTGCACATTCGTTTGGACAGCCAACTATGGCTACACCTTC.

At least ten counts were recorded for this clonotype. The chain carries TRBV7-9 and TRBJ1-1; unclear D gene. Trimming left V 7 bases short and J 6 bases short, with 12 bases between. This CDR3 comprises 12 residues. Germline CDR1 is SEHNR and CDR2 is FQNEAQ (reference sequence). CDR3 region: CASTDRGAEAFF. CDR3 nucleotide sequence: TGTGCCAGCACTGACCGGGGTGCTGAAGCTTTCTTT.

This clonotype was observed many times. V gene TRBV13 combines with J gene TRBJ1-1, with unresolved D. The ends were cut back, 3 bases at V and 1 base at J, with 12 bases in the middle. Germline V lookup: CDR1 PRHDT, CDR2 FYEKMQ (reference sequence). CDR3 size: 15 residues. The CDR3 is CASSFKGISNTEAFF. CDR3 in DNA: TGTGCCAGCAGCTTCAAGGGAATTTCGAACACTGAAGCTTTCTTT. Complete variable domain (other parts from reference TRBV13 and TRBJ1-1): AAGVIQSPRHLIKEKRETATLKCYPIPRHDTVYWYQQGPGQDPQFLISFYEKMQSDKGSIPDRFSAQQFSDYHSELNMSSLELGDSALYFCASSFKGISNTEAFFGQGTRLTVV.

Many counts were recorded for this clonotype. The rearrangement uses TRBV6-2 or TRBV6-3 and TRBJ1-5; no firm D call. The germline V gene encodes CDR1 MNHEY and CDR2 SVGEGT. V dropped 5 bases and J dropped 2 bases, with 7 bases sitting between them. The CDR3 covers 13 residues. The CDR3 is CASSPLGNQPQHF. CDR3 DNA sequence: TGTGCCAGCAGTCCCCTGGGCAATCAGCCCCAGCATTTT.

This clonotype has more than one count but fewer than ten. The CDR3 DNA follows: TGTGCCAGCACGGGGAATTGGAGGAACCAGTACTTC. This encodes CASTGNWRNQYF. This chain uses TRBV12-3 or TRBV12-4 with TRBJ2-5, with a possible D match to TRBD2 (5 bases). The CDR3 covers 12 residues. Deletions cut 7 bases from V and 10 bases from J, with 16 bases between.